This T cell receptor beta chain was recovered during a study of T cells in localized non-small cell lung cancer. Study-wide findings and caveats: A median of around 58 clones ranked among the top 100 in tumor appeared in adjacent lung.

Measured with immunoSEQ multiplex PCR; TCRdb has only the in-frame clones, and not every one. The sample carries tens of thousands of clones, 80% to 90% recorded once. Germline CDR1 SQVTM, CDR2 ANQGSEA. Germline trimming cut 6 bases from V and 3 bases from J; bases unmatched to any gene: 8. The CDR3 runs 13 residues. Turning to this clone: Antigen unknown.

The sequence came from a male donor aged 60 or over with stage II lung adenocarcinoma. The V call is TRBV29-1, the J call TRBJ2-7; 7 bases are shared with TRBD2. Sample: peripheral blood mononuclear cells, taken before any cancer treatment. CDR3 residues: CSVTPGRNYEQYF. For the CDR3, the DNA is TGCAGCGTCACCCCCGGGAGGAACTACGAGCAGTACTTC.